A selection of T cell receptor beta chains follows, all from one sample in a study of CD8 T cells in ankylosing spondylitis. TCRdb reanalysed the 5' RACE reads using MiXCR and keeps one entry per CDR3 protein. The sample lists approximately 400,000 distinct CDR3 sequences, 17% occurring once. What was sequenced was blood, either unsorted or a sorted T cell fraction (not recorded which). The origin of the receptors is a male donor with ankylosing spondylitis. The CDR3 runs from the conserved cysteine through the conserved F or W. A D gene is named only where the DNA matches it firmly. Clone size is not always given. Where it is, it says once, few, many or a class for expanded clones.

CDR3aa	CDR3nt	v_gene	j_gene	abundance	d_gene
CSAEIAGAPGEQYF	TGCAGTGCTGAAATAGCGGGGGCCCCTGGCGAGCAGTACTTC	TRBV20-1	TRBJ2-7	.	TRBD2
CASSLEGGSPLHF	TGTGCCAGCAGCTTAGAAGGAGGTTCACCCCTCCACTTT	TRBV7-9	TRBJ1-6	many	.
CASSARQGNYGYTF	TGTGCCAGCAGTGCCCGACAGGGGAACTATGGCTACACCTTC	TRBV12-3/TRBV12-4	TRBJ1-2	many	TRBD1
CSARNPPKTGNQPQHF	TGCAGTGCTAGAAACCCCCCTAAGACAGGAAATCAGCCCCAGCATTTT	TRBV20-1	TRBJ1-5	.	.
CASSPDSNNNSPLHF	TGTGCCAGCTCACCCGACAGCAACAATAATTCACCCCTCCACTTT	TRBV18	TRBJ1-6	.	.
CASSFGTSGRANTGELFF	TGCGCCAGCAGCTTCGGGACTAGCGGGAGGGCCAACACCGGGGAGCTGTTTTTT	TRBV5-1	TRBJ2-2	.	TRBD2
CSARGSYGYTF	TGCAGTGCCAGGGGGAGCTATGGCTACACCTTC	TRBV20-1	TRBJ1-2	few	TRBD1
CASSSGTYKNSGANVLTF	TGTGCCAGCAGCTCGGGGACTTACAAAAATTCTGGGGCCAACGTCCTGACTTTC	TRBV7-3	TRBJ2-6	.	.
CASSLGRMNTGELFF	TGCGCCAGCAGCTTGGGCCGGATGAACACCGGGGAGCTGTTTTTT	TRBV5-1	TRBJ2-2	.	.
CASGYRGLSSGANVLTF	TGTGCCAGCGGATACAGGGGGCTAAGTTCTGGGGCCAACGTCCTGACTTTC	TRBV27	TRBJ2-6	.	TRBD1
CASSQEERVTGELFF	TGCGCCAGCAGCCAAGAAGAGAGGGTCACCGGGGAGCTGTTTTTT	TRBV4-1	TRBJ2-2	many	.
CASSPPGQIYGYTF	TGTGCCAGCAGTCCCCCGGGACAGATTTATGGCTACACCTTC	TRBV27	TRBJ1-2	.	TRBD1
CASSQILDTQYF	TGCGCCAGCAGCCAGATTCTAGATACGCAGTATTTT	TRBV4-1	TRBJ2-3	.	.
CASSSTGLSSYNEQFF	TGCGCCAGCAGCTCGACCGGCCTCTCCTCCTACAATGAGCAGTTCTTC	TRBV5-1	TRBJ2-1	many	.
CASSPNVDRAGGYTF	TGTGCCAGCAGCCCGAACGTGGACAGGGCCGGTGGCTACACCTTC	TRBV3-1	TRBJ1-2	.	TRBD1
CASSSPTRQETQYF	TGTGCCAGCAGTTCCCCGACTAGACAAGAGACCCAGTACTTC	TRBV28	TRBJ2-5	.	.
CASSDGSRGDETQYF	TGTGCCAGCAGCGACGGTTCCCGGGGGGACGAGACCCAGTACTTC	TRBV21-1	TRBJ2-5	few	.
CSASLDTSYEQYF	TGCAGTGCTAGTTTGGACACCTCCTACGAGCAGTACTTC	TRBV20-1	TRBJ2-7	.	.
CASSRRGAETQYF	TGTGCCAGCAGCAGGCGGGGTGCAGAGACCCAGTACTTC	TRBV12-3/TRBV12-4	TRBJ2-5	.	.
CASSLFSNRYSPLHF	TGTGCCAGCAGCTTGTTTTCCAACAGGTATTCACCCCTCCACTTT	TRBV5-5	TRBJ1-6	.	.
CASSRPRGNTIYF	TGTGCCAGCTCCCGGCCTAGAGGAAACACCATATATTTT	TRBV25-1	TRBJ1-3	.	.
CASSYSWGREGPLNEQFF	TGTGCCAGCAGTTACTCCTGGGGGCGGGAGGGCCCCTTGAATGAGCAGTTCTTC	TRBV6-5	TRBJ2-1	few	TRBD2
CASSEAGVYNEQFF	TGTGCCAGCAGTGAGGCGGGGGTTTACAATGAGCAGTTCTTC	TRBV25-1	TRBJ2-1	few	TRBD2
CASSLAPGPGGTGELFF	TGTGCCAGCAGCTTAGCCCCGGGACCCGGGGGCACCGGGGAGCTGTTTTTT	TRBV11-2	TRBJ2-2	.	.
CASQGLLANEQFF	TGTGCCAGCCAGGGGCTTTTAGCTAATGAGCAGTTCTTC	TRBV6-2/TRBV6-3	TRBJ2-1	.	.
CASSMGQARSDTQYF	TGTGCCAGCAGCATGGGACAGGCTAGATCGGATACGCAGTATTTT	TRBV5-6	TRBJ2-3	many	TRBD1
CASSPPTGPSEQYF	TGTGCCAGCTCACCACCCACAGGGCCCAGCGAGCAGTACTTC	TRBV18	TRBJ2-7	few	.
CASSQDRQGTGELFF	TGTGCCAGCAGCCAGGACAGACAAGGGACCGGGGAGCTGTTTTTT	TRBV7-7	TRBJ2-2	.	.
CASSQKEGTYTGELFF	TGTGCCAGCAGCCAAAAGGAGGGAACCTACACCGGGGAGCTGTTTTTT	TRBV14	TRBJ2-2	few	.
CASSYPDRGIETQYF	TGTGCCAGCAGTTACCCAGACAGGGGGATAGAGACCCAGTACTTC	TRBV6-2/TRBV6-3	TRBJ2-5	.	TRBD1
CASSGTGARTDTQYF	TGTGCCAGCAGTGGGACAGGGGCGAGAACAGATACGCAGTATTTT	TRBV6-1	TRBJ2-3	.	TRBD1
CASSQTGTQNTEAFF	TGCGCCAGCAGCCAAACAGGGACCCAGAACACTGAAGCTTTCTTT	TRBV4-1	TRBJ1-1	few	.
CASSGQGRPSAFF	TGTGCCAGCAGCGGACAGGGAAGGCCGTCAGCTTTCTTT	TRBV12-3/TRBV12-4	TRBJ1-1	few	TRBD1
CASSYSGTSFYEQYF	TGTGCCAGCAGCTACTCCGGGACTAGCTTCTACGAGCAGTACTTC	TRBV3-1	TRBJ2-7	.	TRBD2
CASSEGGQGYQPQHF	TGTGCCAGCAGTGAAGGAGGACAGGGTTATCAGCCCCAGCATTTT	TRBV6-1	TRBJ1-5	few	TRBD1
CASSQRTGTTPSARNEQFF	TGTGCCAGCAGTCAAAGGACAGGGACGACACCATCTGCGAGGAATGAGCAGTTCTTC	TRBV27	TRBJ2-1	.	TRBD1
CATKSHRETYSNQPQHF	TGTGCCACCAAGTCCCACCGGGAGACGTATAGCAATCAGCCCCAGCATTTT	TRBV24-1	TRBJ1-5	.	.
CATSRGKDGETQYF	TGTGCCACCAGCAGGGGGAAAGACGGTGAGACCCAGTACTTC	TRBV15	TRBJ2-5	.	.
CASSYKGTPNTEAFF	TGTGCCAGCAGTTACAAGGGGACACCTAACACTGAAGCTTTCTTT	TRBV6-5	TRBJ1-1	.	.
CASSPRGGVTYNEQFF	TGTGCCAGCAGTCCCCGGGGGGGAGTAACCTACAATGAGCAGTTCTTC	TRBV6-1	TRBJ2-1	.	TRBD2
CASSFPNTGNGYTF	TGTGCCAGCAGCTTTCCCAACACAGGGAATGGCTACACCTTC	TRBV7-6	TRBJ1-2	.	.
CSAGRSSYEQYF	TGCAGTGCGGGAAGGAGCTCCTACGAGCAGTACTTC	TRBV20-1	TRBJ2-7	.	.
CASSSQGNSYNEQFF	TGTGCCAGCAGCTCCCAGGGTAACTCCTACAATGAGCAGTTCTTC	TRBV7-2	TRBJ2-1	many	.
CASSPTGFPSGYTF	TGTGCCAGCAGCCCTACAGGGTTCCCTTCTGGCTACACCTTC	TRBV3-1	TRBJ1-2	.	.
CASRKRQGDSFF	TGTGCCAGCAGGAAGCGACAGGGGGATTCTTTCTTT	TRBV28	TRBJ1-1	.	TRBD1
CASSEAGLAGRRSYNEQFF	TGTGCCAGCAGTGAAGCGGGACTAGCGGGAAGGCGATCCTACAATGAGCAGTTCTTC	TRBV6-1	TRBJ2-1	.	TRBD2
CASSPKIPLKPGRWIYGYTF	TGTGCCAGCAGCCCCAAAATCCCCCTTAAACCAGGCAGGTGGATCTATGGCTACACCTTC	TRBV11-1	TRBJ1-2	.	.
CASSPADRGSYEQYF	TGTGCCAGCAGTCCCGCCGACAGGGGGTCCTACGAGCAGTACTTC	TRBV27	TRBJ2-7	few	TRBD1
CASSLVLAGANEQFF	TGCGCCAGCAGCTTGGTACTAGCGGGAGCCAATGAGCAGTTCTTC	TRBV5-1	TRBJ2-1	many	TRBD2
CASSSGRGDSPLHF	TGTGCCAGCAGCTCGGGGAGGGGTGATTCACCCCTCCACTTT	TRBV7-6	TRBJ1-6	.	.
CATSRDSWLAGRTNTGELFF	TGTGCCACCAGCAGAGATAGCTGGCTAGCGGGGAGAACGAACACCGGGGAGCTGTTTTTT	TRBV15	TRBJ2-2	.	TRBD2
CASSLDYAGAYNEQFF	TGTGCCAGCAGTTTAGACTACGCGGGGGCCTACAATGAGCAGTTCTTC	TRBV12-3/TRBV12-4	TRBJ2-1	few	TRBD2
CAISDWGKPNTEAFF	TGTGCCATCAGTGATTGGGGAAAACCGAACACTGAAGCTTTCTTT	TRBV10-3	TRBJ1-1	.	.
CASSGPGQIQETQYF	TGTGCCAGCAGCGGACCGGGACAGATACAAGAGACCCAGTACTTC	TRBV2	TRBJ2-5	.	TRBD1